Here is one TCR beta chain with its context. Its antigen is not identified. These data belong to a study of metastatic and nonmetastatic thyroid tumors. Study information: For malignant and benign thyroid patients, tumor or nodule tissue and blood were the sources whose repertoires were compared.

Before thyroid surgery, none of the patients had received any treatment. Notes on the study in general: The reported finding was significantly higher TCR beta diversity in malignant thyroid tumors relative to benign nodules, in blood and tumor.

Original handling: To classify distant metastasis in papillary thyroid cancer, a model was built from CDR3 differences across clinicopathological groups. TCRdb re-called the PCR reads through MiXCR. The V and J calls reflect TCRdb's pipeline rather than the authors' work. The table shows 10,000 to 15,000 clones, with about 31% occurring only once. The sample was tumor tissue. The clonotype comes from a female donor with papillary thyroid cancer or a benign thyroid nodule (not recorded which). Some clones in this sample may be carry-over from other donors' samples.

The CDR3 DNA sequence: TGTGCCAGCAGGACTAGCGGGAGGGCCTACGAGCAGTACTTC. It codes for CASRTSGRAYEQYF. This chain connects TRBV6-1 to TRBJ2-7; 14 positions match TRBD2. The V gene's germline CDR1 is MNHNS and CDR2 SASEGT. J gave up 2 bases and V 6 bases, and 0 bases lay outside the gene matches. The CDR3 is made up of 14 amino acids.